This TCR beta chain was captured by sequencing in a study of glioma-infiltrating T cells after dendritic cell vaccination. Turning to the study itself: Patients received autologous tumor lysate-pulsed dendritic cell vaccination between 2003 and 2012.

TCRdb keeps only in-frame clones here, not all; method: immunoSEQ multiplex PCR. The sample has fewer than 85,000 clones, around 79% seen once. The V gene end was trimmed by 0 bases and the J gene end by 2 bases; junction bases not matched to a gene: 2. CDR1 LNHDA and CDR2 SQIVND come from the germline V gene (reference sequence). The CDR3 extends over 16 amino acids. This clone was seen a handful of times. The J gene is TRBJ2-5, the V gene TRBV19; 11 bases line up with TRBD2. The sample was blood, taken before dendritic cell vaccination. The TCR comes from a human donor with glioblastoma. The chain's CDR3 is CASSIDTSGGQETQYF. For the CDR3, the DNA is TGTGCCAGTAGTATAGACACTAGCGGGGGACAAGAGACCCAGTACTTC.